This T cell receptor (beta chain) was identified in a study of shared clonotypes between healthy human individuals. Points from the study as a whole: The low donor count limited represented genetic and exposure-history diversity. Clonotype sharing among the donors was expected to vary with sequencing depth.

As regards this clone: As yet, its antigen is unknown. Other DNA sequences in this sample translate to the same CDR3.

TCRdb keeps only in-frame clones here, not all; method: immunoSEQ multiplex PCR. The table records fewer than 3 million clones, 92% of them present only once. The CDR3 is made up of 13 amino acids. CDR1 and CDR2 from the germline V gene are SGHNT and YENEEA. V was cut by 3 bases and J by 2 bases, with 8 bases left in between. This TCR was recovered from a man aged 18 to 30 in good health. Some clones in this sample may be carry-over from other donors' samples. The chain is built from TRBV11-3 and TRBJ2-7; maybe TRBD2 (5 bases). The specimen was naive CD4+ T cells from PBMCs. Subset given: CD45RA+ positively selected. The CDR3, as DNA: TGTGCCAGCAGCTTGGACGGGACCTACGAGCAGTACTTC. Protein sequence: CASSLDGTYEQYF.